Shown below are 13 T cell receptor beta chains from a single sample sequenced in a study of cytomegalovirus exposure and HLA in healthy donors (dated by TCRdb to 2015 to 2018). The receptor library was made with the immunoSEQ multiplex PCR assay. A mixture of 60 forward primers for TCR Vbeta segments and 13 reverse primers for TCR Jbeta segments was used in the multiplex PCR. The table was pulled from immuneACCESS by TCRdb, which kept in-frame rearrangements only. Such tables lose some clones; where checked, under half of the loss comes from unresolved V genes, and the rest has no known cause. Here the sample has about 180,000 clones; 84% occur a single time. The ten top clones hold under 1.1% of the sample. Sequencing input: PBMCs. The receptors derive from a man aged 25 to 40 in good health and CMV-seronegative.

CDR3 sequence (DNA): TGTGCCAGCAGCCAGAACCTTCGGACAGGTAGAGGACAAGCTTTCTTT. Residues: CASSQNLRTGRGQAFF. The chain is built from TRBV2 and TRBJ1-1; the match to TRBD1 covers 7 bases. CDR3 length: 16 residues. CDR1 SNHLY and CDR2 FYNNEI come from the germline V gene. V shed 6 bases, J shed 9 bases, and the junction held 19 bases outside the gene matches. The full variable domain, its missing parts supplied by reference TRBV2 and TRBJ1-1, is EPEVTQTPSHQVTQMGQEVILRCVPISNHLYFYWYRQILGQKVEFLVSFYNNEISEKSEIFDDQFSVERPDGSNFTLKIRSTKLEDSAMYFCASSQNLRTGRGQAFFGQGTRLTVV.

This sequence joins TRBV4-3 and TRBJ2-1; 9 bases line up with TRBD2. CDR3 length: 18 residues. The V gene end was trimmed by 2 bases and the J gene end by 6 bases; junction bases not matched to a gene: 14. Germline loops: CDR1 LGHNA, CDR2 YSLEER. The CDR3 nucleotides are TGCGCCAGCAGCCAACGGGATTTCCGCGGGAGGGCAATCAATGAGCAGTTCTTC. It yields the protein CASSQRDFRGRAINEQFF.

To note about this clone: The sample contains more than one DNA sequence encoding this CDR3. The V and J genes are TRBV6-5 and TRBJ2-3; possibly TRBD2 for D (6 bases). Germline lookup yields CDR1 MNHEY and CDR2 SVGAGI. The CDR3 is made up of 14 amino acids. V lost 2 bases and J lost 4, with 10 bases in between. The chain's CDR3 is CASSYVGGADTQYF. CDR3 sequence (DNA): TGTGCCAGCAGTTACGTGGGGGGAGCAGATACGCAGTATTTT.

This chain connects TRBV10-2 to TRBJ2-2; possibly TRBD2 for D (5 bases). This CDR3 spans 16 amino acids. The germline gives CDR1 WSHSY, CDR2 SAAADI. V was clipped by 2 bases and J by 0 bases, with 10 bases between them. Here the CDR3 DNA reads TGCGCCAGCAGTGAGAGGCGGGCCCCGAACACCGGGGAGCTGTTTTTT. Protein sequence: CASSERRAPNTGELFF.

This clone was seen just once. The genes are TRBV10-3 and TRBJ2-5; 7 positions match TRBD2. CDR3 size: 14 residues. Per germline, CDR1 ENHRY and CDR2 SYGVKD. Trimming removed 4 bases from V and 2 bases from J; junction bases left unmatched: 4. The CDR3 bases are TGTGCCATCAGTGGGGCGGGAGTACAAGAGACCCAGTACTTC. Translation gives CAISGAGVQETQYF.

This chain joins TRBV6-1 and TRBJ2-7, with 7 bases matching TRBD1. The CDR3 is 14 amino acids. Germline V CDR1 and CDR2: MNHNS, SASEGT. With V trimmed by 7 bases and J by 4 bases, 10 bases remained unmatched. CDR3 protein: CASNQHRGSYEQYF. For the CDR3, the DNA is TGTGCCAGCAATCAGCACAGGGGATCTTACGAGCAGTACTTC.

The V gene is TRBV15, the J gene TRBJ2-5, with TRBD2 as a possible D gene (6 bases). The DNA end lines up better with TRBJ2-7; the J call may be wrong. The germline V gene encodes CDR1 LNHNV and CDR2 YYDKDF (reference sequence). The CDR3 length is 15 residues. The CDR3 spells CATSRDLTSSYEQYF. The CDR3 bases are TGTGCCACCAGCAGAGATCTGACTAGCTCCTACGAGCAGTACTTC.

The rearrangement links TRBV29-1 to TRBJ2-2, with 11 bases identical to TRBD2. V lost 7 bases, J lost 2 bases, and 6 bases stayed unmatched. The CDR3 runs 15 residues. Germline CDR1 reads SQVTM; CDR2 reads ANQGSEA. The CDR3: CSGRTSGGNTGELFF. DNA of the CDR3: TGCAGCGGACGTACTAGCGGGGGAAACACCGGGGAGCTGTTTTTT.

V and J are TRBV28 and TRBJ2-6; 7 nucleotides align to TRBD1. The CDR3 has 19 amino acids. Unmatched junction bases numbered 16, after V lost 6 bases and J lost 2 bases. The germline V gene has CDR1 MDHEN and CDR2 SYDVKM. The CDR3 reads CASSPPRGKGAAGANVLTF. The DNA for the CDR3 is TGTGCCAGCAGCCCACCAAGGGGGAAGGGGGCGGCTGGGGCCAACGTCCTGACTTTC.

The chain recombines TRBV11-3 with TRBJ1-2; 7 bases fit TRBD1. V shed 1 base and J 2 bases; nucleotides not matched to a gene: 7. The CDR3 is 16 residues long. CDR1 SGHNT and CDR2 YENEEA come from the germline V gene. The DNA for the CDR3 is TGTGCCAGCAGCTTAGCAAATGTACAGGGGAACTATGGCTACACCTTC. Protein sequence: CASSLANVQGNYGYTF. The full variable domain, in which reference TRBV11-3 and TRBJ1-2 provide the parts outside the CDR3, is EAGVVQSPRYKIIEKKQPVAFWCNPISGHNTLYWYLQNLGQGPELLIRYENEEAVDDSQLPKDRFSAERLKGVDSTLKIQPAELGDSAVYLCASSLANVQGNYGYTFGSGTRLTVV.

The chain uses TRBV28 and TRBJ2-7; the D gene is possibly TRBD2 (7 bases). Germline V CDR1 and CDR2: MDHEN, SYDVKM. The CDR3 has 13 residues. The germline V and J ends were trimmed by 6 bases and 9 bases, with 18 bases remaining between them. CDR3 sequence: CASSLEGGRGQYF. CDR3 in DNA: TGTGCCAGCAGCCTGGAGGGGGGGCGAGGGCAGTACTTC.

The V gene is TRBV2, the J gene TRBJ2-7, with 8 bases identical to TRBD1. Germline V gives CDR1 SNHLY, CDR2 FYNNEI. V was pared by 4 bases and J by 1 base, with 6 bases of the junction left unmatched. The CDR3 length is 15 residues. In DNA form, the CDR3 reads TGTGCCAGCAGTGTGATCAGGGGGCTGTCCTACGAGCAGTACTTC. Amino acids: CASSVIRGLSYEQYF.

The rearrangement uses TRBV5-1 and TRBJ1-2, with no clear D. V was shortened by 4 bases and J by 8 bases, with 15 bases between the two germline ends. The CDR3 covers 13 residues. Germline V gene lookup returns CDR1 SGHRS and CDR2 YFSETQ. The DNA for the CDR3 is TGCGCCAGCAGCGTGACTGGGGAGGCCGGCTACACCTTC. Protein product: CASSVTGEAGYTF.